These T cell receptor beta chains were read from a single sample in a study of shared clonotypes between healthy human individuals. Here immunoSEQ multiplex PCR was the method, and the copy in TCRdb shows in-frame clones only, minus some. The sample holds roughly 510,000 clones; nearly 80% are singletons and the top ten take around 12%. Sequenced sample: PBMCs. Every receptor here comes from a woman aged 40 to 55 in good health. Some clones in this sample may be carry-over from other donors' samples. The CDR3 runs from the conserved cysteine through the conserved F or W. The order of the fields is D gene, V gene, J gene, clone size, CDR3 DNA, CDR3 protein. D genes are given only for firm matches. Part of the rows lack a size; the others show once, few, many or a class for expanded clones.

>TRBD1|TRBV11-3|TRBJ2-3|NA
TGTGCCAGCAGCTTAGGTGGACAGGGGAGCACAGATACGCAGTATTTT
CASSLGGQGSTDTQYF
>NA|TRBV19|TRBJ2-6|NA
TGTGCCAGTAGTACGGGAAGGCTCTCTGGGGCCAACGTCCTGACTTTC
CASSTGRLSGANVLTF
>TRBD1|TRBV6-1|TRBJ2-2|NA
TGTGCCAGCAGTGAGACGGGACAGGGTGGGACCGGGGAGCTGTTTTTT
CASSETGQGGTGELFF
>TRBD1|TRBV27|TRBJ2-7|NA
TGTGCCAGCAGTTCTCTGACAGGGGGAAAGCACGAGCAGTACTTC
CASSSLTGGKHEQYF
>TRBD1|TRBV19|TRBJ1-2|NA
TGTGCCAGTAGTATCGGGACAGCCTATGGCTACACCTTC
CASSIGTAYGYTF
>NA|TRBV15|TRBJ2-2|NA
TGTGCCACCAGCAGAGATGGGGGGTACACCGGGGAGCTGTTTTTT
CATSRDGGYTGELFF
>NA|TRBV18|TRBJ2-2|NA
TGTGCCAGCTCACCACCCGCAGGCACCGGGGAGCTGTTTTTT
CASSPPAGTGELFF
>TRBD1|TRBV10-3|TRBJ2-1|NA
TGTGCCATCACCCAGGGACAGTACAATGAGCAGTTCTTC
CAITQGQYNEQFF
>NA|TRBV15|TRBJ1-1|NA
TGTGCCACCAGCAGACCCTACATAGGGGAGAACACTGAAGCTTTCTTT
CATSRPYIGENTEAFF
>TRBD2|TRBV7-2|TRBJ2-1|NA
TGTGCCAGCAGCCTGGGACTAGCGGACTACAATGAGCAGTTCTTC
CASSLGLADYNEQFF
>TRBD1|TRBV30|TRBJ2-1|NA
TGTGCCTGGAGTGTACGATTCGGGACAGGAGTTTTCTTC
CAWSVRFGTGVFF
>NA|TRBV7-2|TRBJ1-6|NA
TGTGCCAGCAGCTTCCTCCCGGGCTCCGAGGGGTCACCCCTCCACTTT
CASSFLPGSEGSPLHF
>NA|TRBV5-1|TRBJ1-1|NA
TGCGCCAGCAGCTTACCGACATCGAACACTGAAGCTTTCTTT
CASSLPTSNTEAFF
>NA|TRBV19|TRBJ1-2|NA
TGTGCCAGTAGTATGGGGGACGGGGTATATGGCTACACCTTC
CASSMGDGVYGYTF
>NA|TRBV28|TRBJ1-5|NA
TGTGCCAGCGAAGATGGGGGGCTGGGTCAGCCCCAGCATTTT
CASEDGGLGQPQHF
>NA|TRBV25-1|TRBJ2-3|NA
TGTGCCAGCAGGGGCCCCCTCTCCACAGATACGCAGTATTTT
CASRGPLSTDTQYF
>TRBD1|TRBV7-8|TRBJ1-2|NA
TGTGCCAGCAGCCCCAGGGACAGGGAGGACTATGGCTACACCTTC
CASSPRDREDYGYTF
>NA|TRBV11-3|TRBJ1-1|NA
TGTGCCCGCGGGAAGGGGACTGAAGCTTTCTTT
CARGKGTEAFF
>NA|TRBV28|TRBJ1-2|NA
TGTGCCAGCACCCCTCCGGGGCAAACTAACTATGGCTACACCTTC
CASTPPGQTNYGYTF
>TRBD1|TRBV11-2|TRBJ2-7|NA
TGTGCCAGCAGCTTAGACCACCCCGGGACAGGGGTCGAGCAGTACTTC
CASSLDHPGTGVEQYF
>NA|TRBV7-2|TRBJ2-2|NA
TGTGCCAGCAGCTTACAGGCTCGACGCCGGAGGGAGCTGTTTTTT
CASSLQARRRRELFF
>NA|TRBV30|TRBJ2-1|NA
TGTGCCTGGAGAGGGTGGTACAATGAGCAGTTCTTC
CAWRGWYNEQFF
>TRBD1|TRBV19|TRBJ1-1|NA
TGTGCCAGTAGTGATCAACAGGGGAGGGGTTTACGAGCTTTCTTT
CASSDQQGRGLRAFF
>NA|TRBV4-1|TRBJ1-5|NA
TGCGCCAGCAGCCAAGATAATGCGGGGCAGCCCCAGCATTTT
CASSQDNAGQPQHF
>NA|TRBV7-8|TRBJ1-6|once
TGTGCCAGCAGCTCTCCCCAAGGGTTTGTGAATTCACCCCTCCACTTT
CASSSPQGFVNSPLHF
>NA|TRBV19|TRBJ2-7|NA
TGTGCCAGTAGTAACGCCGTATCCTACGAGCAGTACTTC
CASSNAVSYEQYF
>NA|TRBV6-1|TRBJ2-7|once
TGTGCCACCTGCTATAGCGGAGCCGAATACGAGCAGTACTTC
CATCYSGAEYEQYF
>NA|TRBV19|TRBJ2-7|NA
TGTGCCAGTAGTAGGCTGGGGAACTACGAGCAGTACTTC
CASSRLGNYEQYF
>TRBD1|TRBV5-5|TRBJ2-2|NA
TGTGCCAGCAGCGGCAGACAGGGCGGGAACACCGGGGAGCTGTTTTTT
CASSGRQGGNTGELFF
>NA|TRBV18|TRBJ2-3|NA
TGTGCCAGCTCACCACCGGGTAGAGGGCGGGGCACAGATACGCAGTATTTT
CASSPPGRGRGTDTQYF
>TRBD2|TRBV2|TRBJ2-7|NA
TGTGCCAGCAATCTGCGGGAGGCACTTAAGCAGTACTTC
CASNLREALKQYF
>NA|TRBV7-9|TRBJ2-7|NA
TGTGCCAGCAGTCCCGGGGGTCTTTCCTACGAGCAGTACTTC
CASSPGGLSYEQYF
>TRBD2|TRBV5-1|TRBJ2-1|NA
TGCGCCAGCAGCCCAAGTGTGGGGGAGGGTGAGCAGTTCTTC
CASSPSVGEGEQFF
>TRBD1|TRBV6-1|TRBJ2-1|NA
TGTGCCAGCAGTGAAGTTCGGGACAGGGTGCTCTTC
CASSEVRDRVLF
>TRBD2|TRBV15|TRBJ2-7|NA
TGTGCCACCAGCAGAGGGGGCGGGAGCTACGAGCAGTACTTC
CATSRGGGSYEQYF
>TRBD2|TRBV18|TRBJ2-1|NA
TGTGCCAGCTCACCTCTGGGACTAGCGGGAGACAATGAGCAGTTCTTC
CASSPLGLAGDNEQFF
>NA|TRBV5-1|TRBJ1-6|NA
TGCGCCAGCAGCCCCGGGGGGCGCAATTCACCCCTCCACTTT
CASSPGGRNSPLHF
>NA|TRBV7-6|TRBJ2-5|NA
TGTGCCAGCAGCCCGCGGAACCGTCCGGAGACCCAGTACTTC
CASSPRNRPETQYF
>NA|TRBV10-3|TRBJ2-6|NA
TGTGCCTCCCAGCCCGGACTAACGTCTGGGGCCAACGTCCTGACTTTC
CASQPGLTSGANVLTF
>TRBD1|TRBV2|TRBJ2-1|NA
TGTGCCACAAGGGGCGGGACAGGGGGCCACAATGAGCAGTTCTTC
CATRGGTGGHNEQFF
>TRBD1|TRBV18|TRBJ2-1|NA
TGTGCCAGCTCACTAGGACAGGGGGTTCGTAATGAGCAGTTCTTC
CASSLGQGVRNEQFF
>TRBD2|TRBV11-2|TRBJ2-1|NA
TGTGCCAGCAGCACCGGACTAGCGGGTGGCAATGAGCAGTTCTTC
CASSTGLAGGNEQFF
>TRBD2|TRBV30|TRBJ2-1|NA
TGTGCCTGGAGTCGAGGGACTAGCGGAGATGAGCAGTTCTTC
CAWSRGTSGDEQFF
>TRBD1|TRBV5-6|TRBJ1-1|NA
TGTGCCAGCAGTTACACCGGGACAGGTTACACTGAAGCTTTCTTT
CASSYTGTGYTEAFF
>TRBD2|TRBV7-2|TRBJ2-7|NA
TGTGCCAGCAGCTTAAGGTCGGGGACTAGCGGGAAGAACGAGCAGTACTTC
CASSLRSGTSGKNEQYF
>TRBD2|TRBV7-2|TRBJ2-7|once
TGTGCCAGCAGCTTAGCGGGGGGGAACGAGCAGTACTTC
CASSLAGGNEQYF
>NA|TRBV7-3|TRBJ2-5|NA
TGTGCCAGCAGCCCAGGGAACCAAGAGACCCAGTACTTC
CASSPGNQETQYF
>TRBD2|TRBV5-1|TRBJ2-7|once
TGCGCCAGCGCCACTAGCGGCTACGAGCAGTACTTC
CASATSGYEQYF
>TRBD2|TRBV4-2|TRBJ2-3|NA
TGTGCCAGCAGCCCCGGACTAGCTTCAGATACGCAGTATTTT
CASSPGLASDTQYF